Below, 18 T cell receptor beta chains from the same sample are listed, as sequenced in a study of OX40 agonist ivuxolimab in advanced cancers. Libraries were prepared by immunoSEQ multiplex PCR; TCRdb keeps only in-frame clonotypes and omits some of them. The table records tens of thousands of clones, about nine tenths of them present only once. The source was CD4+ or CD8+ T cells sorted from blood, collected in a trial of the OX40 agonist ivuxolimab. These receptors originate from an adult with an advanced solid tumor such as melanoma, head and neck, liver or kidney cancer.

The gene calls are TRBV7-9 and TRBJ2-3; TRBD2 aligns across 9 bases. The V segment lost 0 bases and the J segment 5 bases; nucleotides outside the gene matches: 12. This CDR3 is 18 amino acids long. The germline V gene has CDR1 SEHNR and CDR2 FQNEAQ (reference sequence). CDR3 sequence (DNA): TGTGCCAGCAGCTTAGCAGATTTAGCGGGGGACCCCATAGATACGCAGTATTTT. Translation gives CASSLADLAGDPIDTQYF.

Only one count was recorded for this clone. The chain uses TRBV6-6 and TRBJ2-3; TRBD2 agrees at 8 bases. V shed 2 bases and J 2 bases; nucleotides not matched to a gene: 6. The CDR3 has 16 residues. Germline V gene lookup returns CDR1 MNHNY and CDR2 SVGAGI (reference sequence). As DNA, the CDR3 is TGTGCCAGCAGTTACGGAGCGGGGGCGAACACAGATACGCAGTATTTT. Translating gives CASSYGAGANTDTQYF.

In this sample, this clone is medium-sized (0.01 to 0.1%). This chain uses TRBV7-9 with TRBJ1-5, with D hard to call. Germline-derived CDR1 and CDR2 are SEHNR and FQNEAQ (reference sequence). The CDR3 has 12 amino acids. Trimming pared 3 bases from V and 6 bases from J, leaving 6 bases between. CDR3 DNA sequence: TGTGCCAGCAGCTTTGGGAGTCAGCCCCAGCATTTT. Its protein product is CASSFGSQPQHF.

This clone was counted only a few times. The genes are TRBV6-5 and TRBJ1-2; D unresolved. Trimming cost V 0 bases and J 6 bases, with 8 bases left between them. Germline V gene lookup returns CDR1 MNHEY and CDR2 SVGAGI. This CDR3 contains 13 residues. The CDR3 here is CASSYSFGDGYTF. Here the CDR3 DNA reads TGTGCCAGCAGTTACTCGTTCGGGGATGGCTACACCTTC.

CDR3 sequence (DNA): TGTGCCAGCAGCTTGGCCGGTTCGTGGAGGCGCACAGATACGCAGTATTTT. It specifies CASSLAGSWRRTDTQYF. The V call is TRBV5-4, the J call TRBJ2-3; weak D call: TRBD2 (5 bases). The CDR3 is made up of 17 amino acids. CDR1 is SGHNT and CDR2 is YYREEE in the germline V gene (reference sequence). The V end was cut by 0 bases, the J end by 1 base, with 15 bases between. The variable domain in full, completed from reference TRBV5-4 and TRBJ2-3, reads ETGVTQSPTHLIKTRGQQVTLRCSSQSGHNTVSWYQQALGQGPQFIFQYYREEENGRGNFPPRFSGLQFPNYSSELNVNALELDDSALYLCASSLAGSWRRTDTQYFGPGTRLTVL.

V and J are TRBV10-3 and TRBJ2-1, with D perhaps TRBD1 or TRBD2 (5 bases each). The CDR3 runs 14 residues. The V gene lost 3 bases and the J gene lost 6 bases, with 12 bases spanning the gap. Germline V gene data show CDR1 as ENHRY and CDR2 as SYGVKD. The CDR3 nucleotides are TGTGCCATCAGTGATGTGGGGGAGTTCAATGAGCAGTTCTTC. This encodes CAISDVGEFNEQFF.

The V call is TRBV29-1, the J call TRBJ2-3; 13 nucleotides agree with TRBD2. V lost 6 bases and J lost 3; bases outside the gene matches: 6. The germline V gene has CDR1 SQVTM and CDR2 ANQGSEA. This CDR3 is 15 amino acids long. The CDR3 loop reads CSVLLAGGRTDTQYF. CDR3 nucleotide sequence: TGCAGCGTCCTACTAGCGGGGGGGCGTACAGATACGCAGTATTTT.

This chain links TRBV6-5 with TRBJ1-2; D not certain. The CDR3 extends over 13 amino acids. Germline loops: CDR1 MNHEY, CDR2 SVGAGI. V lost 8 bases and J lost 1, with 11 bases in between. The CDR3: CASSGLLNYGYTF. The CDR3 DNA reads as TGTGCCAGCTCGGGCCTGCTTAACTATGGCTACACCTTC.

The CDR3 DNA reads TGTGCCAGCAGCTTAGTGGAGGGGGAAGAGACCCAGTACTTC. It yields the protein CASSLVEGEETQYF. The chain employs TRBV7-2 and TRBJ2-5, with D perhaps being TRBD1 or TRBD2 (6 bases each). V lost 1 base, J lost 3 bases, and 9 bases lay in between. This CDR3 contains 14 residues. Germline lookup yields CDR1 SGHTA and CDR2 FQGNSA.

The V and J genes are TRBV19 and TRBJ2-3, with D unclear. Trimming removed 7 bases from V and 1 base from J, with 12 bases in between. Germline V gene sequence: CDR1 LNHDA, CDR2 SQIVND (reference sequence). This CDR3 is 14 amino acids long. CDR3 nucleotide sequence: TGTGCCAGTACTTCAGGCGAGGGCACAGATACGCAGTATTTT. It yields the protein CASTSGEGTDTQYF.

The J gene is TRBJ1-2, the V gene TRBV30; D call uncertain. Looked up from germline, CDR1 is GTSNPN and CDR2 is SVGIG (reference sequence). The CDR3 covers 14 residues. V shed 0 bases and J shed 6 bases, with 14 bases lying between them. CDR3 residues: CAWSVLQPHHGYTF. The CDR3 coding sequence is TGTGCCTGGAGTGTATTACAGCCCCACCATGGCTACACCTTC. Combining the CDR3 with reference TRBV30 and TRBJ1-2 gives the whole variable domain SQTIHQWPATLVQPVGSPLSLECTVEGTSNPNLYWYRQAAGRGLQLLFYSVGIGQISSEVPQNLSASRPQDRQFILSSKKLLLSDSGFYLCAWSVLQPHHGYTFGSGTRLTVV.

This clone was seen a handful of times. The V call is TRBV19, the J call TRBJ2-7; D remains unclear. From germline, CDR1 is LNHDA and CDR2 SQIVND (reference sequence). This CDR3 region has 14 residues. V was shortened by 5 bases and J by 0 bases, with 11 bases between the two germline ends. The CDR3 reads CASSPSSGSYEQYF. As DNA, the CDR3 is TGTGCCAGTAGTCCCTCAAGTGGCTCCTACGAGCAGTACTTC.

The genes are TRBV7-9 and TRBJ2-3, with TRBD2 identical over 7 bases. The trim removed 5 bases at V and 3 bases at J, leaving 8 bases unmatched. Germline V lookup: CDR1 SEHNR, CDR2 FQNEAQ (reference sequence). The CDR3 totals 15 residues. CDR3 protein: CASSAPSGSTDTQYF. CDR3 nucleotide sequence: TGTGCCAGCAGCGCCCCTAGCGGTTCAACAGATACGCAGTATTTT.

The J gene is TRBJ2-7, the V gene TRBV6-1; D perhaps matches TRBD2 (6 bases). The CDR3 covers 12 residues. CDR1 MNHNS and CDR2 SASEGT come from the germline V gene. The V gene lost 7 bases and the J gene lost 0 bases, with 7 bases spanning the gap. CDR3 loop: CASMRGSYEQYF. The CDR3 coding sequence is TGTGCCAGCATGCGGGGCTCCTACGAGCAGTACTTC.

The genes are TRBV19 and TRBJ1-1; tentative D call: TRBD1 (6 bases). The CDR3 consists of 14 residues. V gave up 5 bases and J gave up 0 bases, with 10 bases separating them. The germline gives CDR1 LNHDA, CDR2 SQIVND (reference sequence). CDR3 nucleotide sequence: TGTGCCAGTAGTGAGACAGGATTGAACACTGAAGCTTTCTTT. This encodes CASSETGLNTEAFF.

The chain is built from TRBV29-1 and TRBJ2-1, with 8 bases that match TRBD2. V gave up 2 bases and J gave up 4 bases; unmatched junction bases: 10. Per the germline V gene, CDR1 is SQVTM and CDR2 is ANQGSEA. The CDR3 runs to 16 residues. The CDR3 region has the DNA TGCAGCGTTGAAATTCCTGGAGCGGGGGAGTACAATGAGCAGTTCTTC. Translation gives CSVEIPGAGEYNEQFF.

This clone was seen only a few times. This sequence joins TRBV30 and TRBJ1-2; D not resolved. The CDR3 spans 10 residues. The ends were cut back, 8 bases at V and 10 bases at J, with 14 bases in the middle. The germline V gene encodes CDR1 GTSNPN and CDR2 SVGIG (reference sequence). CDR3 sequence: CARTLSDYTF. The CDR3 DNA sequence: TGTGCCCGAACCCTGTCGGACTACACCTTC.

This chain connects TRBV27 to TRBJ2-7, with D perhaps matching TRBD1 (6 bases). V gave up 4 bases and J gave up 0 bases, with 13 bases separating them. The CDR3 runs to 15 residues. CDR1 is MNHEY, CDR2 SMNVEV, per germline (reference sequence). The CDR3 coding sequence is TGTGCCAGCAGTTACGGACAGTCAAGCTCCTACGAGCAGTACTTC. It codes for CASSYGQSSSYEQYF.